These 23 T cell receptor beta chains were all obtained from the same sample, sequenced in a study of cytotoxic CD8 clonotypes in ibrutinib-treated CLL (TCRdb year 2021). Library preparation employed the immunoSEQ multiplex PCR assay. Entries here come from immuneACCESS through TCRdb and include only in-frame sequences with V and J called. Some clones fail to appear in such tables; in the studies checked, an unresolved V gene covers under half of the shortfall, and the cause of the remainder is unknown. This sample gives a few hundred thousand clones in total; 70% to 80% of them show up just once. Under 8.5% of the sample is held by the ten biggest clonotypes. The input for sequencing was PBMCs, taken before ibrutinib treatment. The receptors were gathered from a human donor with chronic lymphocytic leukemia.

This chain connects TRBV9 to TRBJ1-4; 8 bases are a match to TRBD1. Germline V CDR1 and CDR2: SGDLS, YYNGEE. This CDR3 contains 14 residues. Unmatched junction bases numbered 6, after V lost 3 bases and J lost 8 bases. CDR3 sequence (DNA): TGTGCCAGCAGCGCCGGACAGGGTTGGGAAAAACTGTTTTTT. Its protein is CASSAGQGWEKLFF.

V usage is TRBV10-1 and J usage is TRBJ2-5; TRBD2 agrees at 8 bases. The CDR3 runs to 12 residues. The V segment lost 6 bases and the J segment 7 bases; nucleotides outside the gene matches: 4. Germline V CDR1 and CDR2: WNHNN, SYGVQD (reference sequence). CDR3 protein: CASSTSGTTQYF. CDR3 bases: TGCGCCAGCAGCACTAGCGGAACGACCCAGTACTTC.

The J gene is TRBJ1-1, the V gene TRBV15; unclear D gene. Trimming pared 4 bases from V and 6 bases from J, leaving 21 bases between. This CDR3 region has 16 residues. Germline V CDR1 and CDR2: LNHNV, YYDKDF (reference sequence). The CDR3 loop reads CATSTEIGSQASEAFF. DNA of the CDR3: TGTGCCACCAGCACAGAGATCGGGTCCCAGGCCTCTGAAGCTTTCTTT.

V is TRBV5-4 and J is TRBJ1-1; D remains unclear. Germline CDR1 and CDR2: SGHNT and YYREEE (reference sequence). The CDR3 covers 13 residues. V lost 0 bases, J lost 1 base, and 4 bases lay in between. The CDR3 nucleotides are TGTGCCAGCAGCTTGGCGGAGAACACTGAAGCTTTCTTT. Translation gives CASSLAENTEAFF.

The rearrangement uses TRBV28 and TRBJ1-2; D unresolved. V shed 6 bases and J shed 8 bases, with 13 bases lying between them. The CDR3 is 12 amino acids. Per germline, CDR1 MDHEN and CDR2 SYDVKM. The CDR3 protein is CASSQAWRGYTF. CDR3 sequence (DNA): TGTGCCAGCAGCCAAGCATGGCGCGGCTACACCTTC.

This clone was seen only once. The rearrangement uses TRBV5-1 and TRBJ2-7, with TRBD1 matching 10 bases. Trimming cost V 1 base and J 3 bases; bases outside gene matches: 10. This CDR3 is 17 amino acids long. Germline V gives CDR1 SGHRS, CDR2 YFSETQ. DNA of the CDR3: TGCGCCAGCAGCTTGACTGAGCGGGACAGGGGAGACTACGAGCAGTACTTC. It specifies CASSLTERDRGDYEQYF.

V gene TRBV6-5 combines with J gene TRBJ1-3; 8 bases fit TRBD1. CDR1 and CDR2 from the germline V gene are MNHEY and SVGAGI. CDR3 length: 16 amino acids. The trim removed 4 bases at V and 0 bases at J, leaving 5 bases unmatched. CDR3 in DNA: TGTGCCAGCAGTTCCAGGGGGCGAAACTCTGGAAACACCATATATTTT. Translated: CASSSRGRNSGNTIYF.

The J gene is TRBJ2-5, the V gene TRBV4-1; D is perhaps TRBD1 (6 bases). The CDR3 runs 16 residues. Trimming shortened V by 1 base and J by 2 bases, and 14 bases separated the two germline ends. Per the germline V gene, CDR1 is MGHRA and CDR2 is YSYEKL. The CDR3 DNA reads as TGCGCCAGCAGCCAAGCTGGGTGGACAGAGCAAGAGACCCAGTACTTC. This gives the protein CASSQAGWTEQETQYF.

This clone came up once. The chain is built from TRBV7-8 and TRBJ2-1; TRBD2 matches 11 bases. This CDR3 spans 18 amino acids. V was clipped by 5 bases and J by 9 bases; unmatched bases: 18. The germline V gene encodes CDR1 SGHVS and CDR2 FQNEAQ. The CDR3, as DNA: TGTGCCAGCAGCCCACGCCCTGTAGCGGGAGGGCCGCTGGGTGAGCAGTTCTTC. This translates into CASSPRPVAGGPLGEQFF. Using reference TRBV7-8 and TRBJ2-1 for the parts outside the CDR3, the full variable domain is GAGVSQSPRYKVAKRGQDVALRCDPISGHVSLFWYQQALGQGPEFLTYFQNEAQLDKSGLPSDRFFAERPEGSVSTLKIQRTQQEDSAVYLCASSPRPVAGGPLGEQFFGPGTRLTVL.

The chain links TRBV2 to TRBJ2-7; D gene ambiguous. The CDR3 is 12 residues long. CDR1 is SNHLY and CDR2 is FYNNEI in the germline V gene. V shed 1 base and J shed 6 bases, with 7 bases lying between them. The CDR3 protein is CASSEGLGEQYF. For the CDR3, the DNA is TGTGCCAGCAGTGAAGGGCTGGGCGAGCAGTACTTC.

A single count supports this clone. The chain couples TRBV27 to TRBJ2-7, with D perhaps TRBD1 or TRBD2 (5 bases each). Per germline, CDR1 MNHEY and CDR2 SMNVEV (reference sequence). The CDR3 extends over 17 amino acids. Trimming pared 7 bases from V and 6 bases from J, leaving 28 bases between. DNA for the CDR3: TGTGCCAGCATGGTAGTTGGTCGGGGTTCCCTTGGGGGCGAGCAGTACTTC. This codes for CASMVVGRGSLGGEQYF.

The V call is TRBV18, the J call TRBJ2-1, with a tentative D call TRBD2 (6 bases). This CDR3 comprises 16 residues. Germline values: CDR1 KGHSH, CDR2 LQKENI. Trimming left V 1 base short and J 5 bases short, with 15 bases between. DNA of the CDR3: TGTGCCAGCTCACCACGGGTCGGGAGTAGGGACAATGAGCAGTTCTTC. Protein: CASSPRVGSRDNEQFF.

The chain has TRBV7-9 and TRBJ1-5; a possible D gene is TRBD1 (5 bases). From germline, CDR1 is SEHNR and CDR2 FQNEAQ (reference sequence). V gave up 0 bases and J gave up 0 bases, with 9 bases separating them. The CDR3 contains 16 residues. The CDR3 is CASSLATEYSNQPQHF. The CDR3 DNA sequence: TGTGCCAGCAGCTTAGCGACAGAATATAGCAATCAGCCCCAGCATTTT.

This chain's CDR3 is CAISESGANVLTF. CDR3 coding DNA: TGTGCCATCAGTGAGTCTGGGGCCAACGTCCTGACTTTC. The V call is TRBV10-3, the J call TRBJ2-6; no clear D gene. The CDR3 sequence is 13 residues long. CDR1 and CDR2 (germline): ENHRY, SYGVKD. V dropped 0 bases and J dropped 3 bases, with 0 bases sitting between them.

The rearrangement joins TRBV5-1 to TRBJ2-3, with D perhaps matching TRBD2 (6 bases). The CDR3 runs to 15 residues. Germline V gene sequence: CDR1 SGHRS, CDR2 YFSETQ. V lost 0 bases, J lost 6 bases, and 14 bases lay in between. The CDR3 reads CASSLGAGGLDTQYF. CDR3 bases: TGCGCCAGCAGCTTGGGGGCAGGAGGGTTGGATACGCAGTATTTT.

This clone was observed once. V and J are TRBV10-3 and TRBJ1-1; tentatively, D is TRBD1 (5 bases). CDR3 size: 13 residues. Trimming shortened V by 6 bases and J by 1 base, and 9 bases separated the two germline ends. Germline V gene lookup returns CDR1 ENHRY and CDR2 SYGVKD. The CDR3 DNA sequence: TGTGCCATCAGGGGGACGGAGAACACTGAAGCTTTCTTT. This gives the protein CAIRGTENTEAFF.

The rearrangement joins TRBV5-1 to TRBJ1-4, with 9 bases aligning to TRBD1. Germline V gene sequence: CDR1 SGHRS, CDR2 YFSETQ. V was pared by 4 bases and J by 0 bases, with 7 bases of the junction left unmatched. The CDR3 length is 17 residues. The CDR3 spells CASSMDRGVATNEKLFF. The CDR3 DNA reads as TGCGCCAGCAGCATGGACAGGGGAGTTGCAACTAATGAAAAACTGTTTTTT.

The chain employs TRBV5-4 and TRBJ2-1; the D gene is possibly TRBD1 (5 bases). Germline values: CDR1 SGHNT, CDR2 YYREEE (reference sequence). The CDR3 is 15 amino acids. Trimming removed 3 bases from V and 0 bases from J, with 10 bases in between. This chain's CDR3 is CASSWQGSSYNEQFF. The CDR3 DNA follows: TGTGCCAGCAGCTGGCAGGGATCCTCCTACAATGAGCAGTTCTTC.

The chain is built from TRBV27 and TRBJ2-5; 10 nucleotides line up with TRBD2. The CDR3 runs 17 residues. Per the germline V gene, CDR1 is MNHEY and CDR2 is SMNVEV (reference sequence). Germline trimming cut 2 bases from V and 9 bases from J; bases unmatched to any gene: 15. The CDR3 spells CASSLVLASGRAVAQYF. CDR3 nucleotide sequence: TGTGCCAGCAGTTTAGTCCTGGCCAGCGGGAGGGCCGTTGCCCAGTACTTC.

This chain joins TRBV4-2 and TRBJ2-7; 8 bases line up with TRBD1. This CDR3 comprises 18 residues. J was trimmed by 3 bases and V by 0 bases; bases with no gene match: 13. CDR1 and CDR2 (germline): LGHNA, YNFKEQ. The CDR3 DNA sequence: TGTGCCAGCAGCCAAGATCTTAACTTTGGACAGGGACGCTACGAGCAGTACTTC. Translated, it gives CASSQDLNFGQGRYEQYF.

The rearrangement joins TRBV7-6 to TRBJ2-7; D is unclear. The germline V gene has CDR1 SGHVS and CDR2 FNYEAQ. The V gene lost 5 bases and the J gene lost 0 bases, with 8 bases spanning the gap. This CDR3 spans 13 amino acids. CDR3 sequence: CASSGPLSYEQYF. The CDR3 DNA sequence: TGTGCCAGCAGCGGGCCTCTCTCCTACGAGCAGTACTTC.

The gene calls are TRBV5-1 and TRBJ1-1; unclear D gene. CDR3 length: 13 amino acids. V was shortened by 3 bases and J by 4 bases, with 10 bases between the two germline ends. Germline loops: CDR1 SGHRS, CDR2 YFSETQ. The DNA for the CDR3 is TGCGCCAGCAGCTATTGGGAGGCCACTGAAGCTTTCTTT. Its protein is CASSYWEATEAFF.

The rearrangement links TRBV5-6 to TRBJ1-2; 8 nucleotides line up with TRBD1. The germline CDR1 and CDR2 sequences are SGHDT and YYEEEE. V shed 4 bases and J 4 bases; nucleotides not matched to a gene: 6. This CDR3 has 14 amino acids. The CDR3 region is CASSLQGQGYGYTF. The DNA of the CDR3 is TGTGCCAGCAGCCTGCAAGGACAGGGCTATGGCTACACCTTC.